The present TCR beta chain was sequenced within a study of cytomegalovirus exposure and HLA in healthy donors. Data came from immunoSEQ multiplex PCR; TCRdb stores just in-frame clones and leaves some out. The table includes tens of thousands of clones, roughly 94% detected once. This clone was observed once. What it recognizes is unknown. Among the roughly 120 subjects of the validation cohort, separate from the approximately 700-subject first cohort, were the donors. General study findings and limits: The investigators catalogued some 150 TCR beta chains as cytomegalovirus-associated.

This TCR came from a woman between 18 and 29 years old in good health and CMV-seropositive. Specimen: PBMCs.

The DNA of the CDR3 is TGCAGCGTTGAGTTGAGGGATCACTACAATGAGCAGTTCTTC. It is translated as CSVELRDHYNEQFF. The chain couples TRBV29-1 to TRBJ2-1; D may be TRBD2 (5 bases). Trimming stripped 3 bases from V and 3 bases from J, with 12 bases between. The CDR3 has 14 residues. Per germline, CDR1 SQVTM and CDR2 ANQGSEA.